The T cell receptor beta chain described here comes from a study of T cells in Graves' hyperthyroidism and ophthalmopathy. Overall study: The blood sample was taken at first diagnosis, before treatment began.

Per germline, CDR1 SGHTA and CDR2 FQGNSA. The CDR3 adds up to 16 amino acids, both ends counted. Amplified TCR beta CDR3 regions derived from RNA transcripts. Initially, a first-round RT-PCR of the TCR CDR3 employed the HTBI primer set. MiXCR, applied by TCRdb to the multiplex PCR reads, yields one record per CDR3 protein. Here the sample spans under 650,000 distinct CDR3 sequences, 16% being singletons. Details on this clonotype: The CDR3 does not end in the conserved phenylalanine or tryptophan, so this is likely a read error. It is unclear where the CDR3 begins or ends on the DNA, so no DNA is shown, and the CDR3 is as TCRdb lists it.

When ophthalmopathy did not progress within 18 months, Graves' hyperthyroidism was considered stable. The source of the PBMCs was roughly 10 ml of fresh peripheral blood. The receptor was derived from a woman aged 25 to 39 with Graves' hyperthyroidism. The V call is TRBV7-2, the J call TRBJ2-5; the DNA was not used to check the table's D call, TRBD2. The sequencing input was blood. CDR3 residues: CASSLVVAGGQETEYL.